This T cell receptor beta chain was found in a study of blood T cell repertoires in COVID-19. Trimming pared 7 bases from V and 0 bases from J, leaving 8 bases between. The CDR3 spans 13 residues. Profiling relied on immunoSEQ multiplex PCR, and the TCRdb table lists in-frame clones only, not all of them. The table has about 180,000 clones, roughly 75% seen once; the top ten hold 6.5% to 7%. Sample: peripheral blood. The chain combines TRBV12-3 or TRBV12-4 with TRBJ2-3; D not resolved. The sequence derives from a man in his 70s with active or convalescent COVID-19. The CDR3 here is CASKDFSTDTQYF. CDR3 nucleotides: TGTGCCAGCAAAGACTTTAGCACAGATACGCAGTATTTT.